This entry lists 15 T cell receptor beta chains sequenced from one sample in a study of OX40 agonist ivuxolimab in advanced cancers. The library relied on the immunoSEQ multiplex PCR assay. TCRdb stores this immuneACCESS table with in-frame sequences only. Part of the clones is absent; in the studies checked, under half of the shortfall reflects unresolved V genes, and no reason is known for the rest. A total of about 58,000 clones appear in this sample, less than 85% of them only once. The ten largest clones represent roughly 2.8% of the sample. The material sequenced was CD4+ or CD8+ T cells sorted from blood, taken in a trial of the OX40 agonist ivuxolimab. The receptors were gathered from an adult with an advanced solid tumor such as melanoma, head and neck, liver or kidney cancer.

The V and J genes are TRBV10-3 and TRBJ2-7; D is unclear. Trimming took off 4 bases at V and 2 bases at J, with 12 bases between the two ends. CDR3 length: 14 amino acids. Germline values: CDR1 ENHRY, CDR2 SYGVKD. Here the CDR3 DNA reads TGTGCCATCAGTGGGCTATCCGATCCCTACGAGCAGTACTTC. This gives the protein CAISGLSDPYEQYF.

This chain uses TRBV6-1 with TRBJ2-2; TRBD1 is a possible D gene (6 bases). The CDR3 is 15 amino acids. The V gene's germline CDR1 is MNHNS and CDR2 SASEGT. Trimming left V 3 bases short and J 2 bases short, with 10 bases between. CDR3 DNA sequence: TGTGCCAGCAGTGACCAGGGACATAACACCGGGGAGCTGTTTTTT. Protein product: CASSDQGHNTGELFF.

This chain joins TRBV28 and TRBJ1-4, with D unclear. Germline-derived CDR1 and CDR2 are MDHEN and SYDVKM. V was cut by 2 bases and J by 2 bases, with 9 bases left in between. CDR3 size: 15 residues. The CDR3 loop is CASSLRIHTNEKLFF. The CDR3 DNA reads as TGTGCCAGCAGTTTAAGAATACACACTAATGAAAAACTGTTTTTT.

This chain connects TRBV7-8 to TRBJ2-1, with 10 nucleotides matching TRBD2. The CDR3 has 15 residues. From germline, CDR1 is SGHVS and CDR2 FQNEAQ. V lost 6 bases to trimming and J lost 0 bases; unmatched junction nucleotides: 2. CDR3 in DNA: TGTGCCAGCAGTCGGACTAGCGGCTCCTACAATGAGCAGTTCTTC. The encoded protein is CASSRTSGSYNEQFF.

The V gene is TRBV19, the J gene TRBJ2-3, with 7 nucleotides matching TRBD2. The CDR3 runs to 17 residues. Germline-derived CDR1 and CDR2 are LNHDA and SQIVND (reference sequence). The V and J ends lost 0 bases and 1 base, in that order; junction bases with no gene match: 7. CDR3 region: CASSIDLGGSGTDTQYF. CDR3 DNA: TGTGCCAGTAGTATAGATCTGGGGGGGTCTGGCACAGATACGCAGTATTTT.

The V and J genes are TRBV18 and TRBJ2-3, with D uncertain. The germline gives CDR1 KGHSH, CDR2 LQKENI. Trimming took off 3 bases at V and 5 bases at J, with 6 bases between the two ends. This CDR3 has 12 amino acids. CDR3 nucleotide sequence: TGTGCCAGCTCACCGGACCTAGATACGCAGTATTTT. Its translation: CASSPDLDTQYF.

This chain connects TRBV15 to TRBJ2-1, with 11 positions matching TRBD2. Losses at the gene ends were 7 bases for V and 7 bases for J; bases not matched to a gene: 3. Germline CDR1 LNHNV, CDR2 YYDKDF (reference sequence). The CDR3 runs 13 residues. This CDR3 is CATKIAGGNEQFF. CDR3 DNA: TGTGCCACCAAAATAGCGGGGGGGAATGAGCAGTTCTTC.

The chain is built from TRBV2 and TRBJ1-1; 10 bases match TRBD1. The V gene's germline CDR1 is SNHLY and CDR2 FYNNEI. J lost 7 bases, V lost 6 bases, and 8 bases had no gene match. This CDR3 comprises 14 residues. This CDR3 is CASRALTGGREAFF. The CDR3 DNA reads as TGTGCCAGCAGAGCTTTGACAGGGGGCCGTGAAGCTTTCTTT. The variable domain in full, with the rest retrieved from reference TRBV2 and TRBJ1-1, is EPEVTQTPSHQVTQMGQEVILRCVPISNHLYFYWYRQILGQKVEFLVSFYNNEISEKSEIFDDQFSVERPDGSNFTLKIRSTKLEDSAMYFCASRALTGGREAFFGQGTRLTVV.

This clone was recorded once. The CDR3 coding sequence is TGTGCCAGCAGTTCCTACGCCTTCGATGGGGTAGCCGGGGAGCTGTTTTTT. This encodes CASSSYAFDGVAGELFF. The V gene is TRBV28, the J gene TRBJ2-2, with no clear D. The CDR3 sequence is 17 residues long. Germline V gene sequence: CDR1 MDHEN, CDR2 SYDVKM. V was trimmed by 4 bases and J by 6 bases, leaving 21 bases between them.

The chain is built from TRBV19 and TRBJ2-3, with 7 bases that match TRBD2. Losses at the gene ends were 6 bases for V and 0 bases for J; bases not matched to a gene: 3. The CDR3 totals 14 residues. Germline CDR1 is LNHDA and CDR2 is SQIVND (reference sequence). The chain's CDR3 is CASRPGLSTDTQYF. CDR3 nucleotides: TGTGCCAGTAGGCCGGGACTAAGCACAGATACGCAGTATTTT.

This chain links TRBV7-9 with TRBJ1-1; D remains unclear. This CDR3 spans 13 amino acids. V dropped 7 bases and J dropped 1 base, with 10 bases sitting between them. The germline V gene encodes CDR1 SEHNR and CDR2 FQNEAQ (reference sequence). CDR3 in amino acids: CASTQAGNTEAFF. The CDR3 nucleotides are TGTGCCAGCACCCAAGCAGGGAACACTGAAGCTTTCTTT.

This clone was recorded a few times. The J gene is TRBJ1-5, the V gene TRBV28; tentatively, D is TRBD1 (6 bases). This CDR3 region has 18 residues. The germline V gene encodes CDR1 MDHEN and CDR2 SYDVKM. Trimming cost V 6 bases and J 1 base, with 22 bases left between them. DNA of the CDR3: TGTGCCAGCAGACTACAGGGTTCCTCAAAATGGAGCAATCAGCCCCAGCATTTT. It is translated as CASRLQGSSKWSNQPQHF.

The V call is TRBV9, the J call TRBJ1-3, with D hard to call. CDR3 length equals 16 residues. V lost 0 bases and J lost 0, with 10 bases in between. CDR1 is SGDLS, CDR2 YYNGEE, per germline. The CDR3 sequence: CASSVEAVNSGNTIYF. In DNA, the CDR3 is TGTGCCAGCAGCGTAGAGGCGGTAAACTCTGGAAACACCATATATTTT.

The rearrangement links TRBV10-3 to TRBJ2-2; D is ambiguous. In germline, CDR1 is ENHRY, CDR2 SYGVKD. Deletions cut 11 bases from V and 7 bases from J, with 17 bases between. This CDR3 comprises 13 residues. The CDR3 sequence is CAAGAVGNGELFF. The CDR3 DNA follows: TGTGCCGCAGGTGCGGTGGGGAACGGGGAGCTGTTTTTT.

The chain recombines TRBV11-3 with TRBJ2-5; D gene unclear. The CDR3 length is 13 residues. The V gene's germline CDR1 is SGHNT and CDR2 YENEEA. Trimming shortened V by 1 base and J by 3 bases, and 6 bases separated the two germline ends. The chain's CDR3 is CASSLVPKETQYF. In DNA form, the CDR3 reads TGTGCCAGCAGCTTAGTTCCTAAAGAGACCCAGTACTTC.